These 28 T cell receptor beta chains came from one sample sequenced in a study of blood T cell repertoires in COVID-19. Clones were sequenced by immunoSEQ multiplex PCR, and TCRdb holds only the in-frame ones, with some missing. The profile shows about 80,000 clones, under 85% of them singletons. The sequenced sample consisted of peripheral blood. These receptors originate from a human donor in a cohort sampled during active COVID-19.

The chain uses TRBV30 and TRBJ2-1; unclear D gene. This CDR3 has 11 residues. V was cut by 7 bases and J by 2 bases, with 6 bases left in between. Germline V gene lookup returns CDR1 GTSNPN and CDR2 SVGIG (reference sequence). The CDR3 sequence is CASRAYNEQFF. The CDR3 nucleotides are TGTGCCTCTAGAGCCTACAATGAGCAGTTCTTC. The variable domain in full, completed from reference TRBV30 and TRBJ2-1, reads SQTIHQWPATLVQPVGSPLSLECTVEGTSNPNLYWYRQAAGRGLQLLFYSVGIGQISSEVPQNLSASRPQDRQFILSSKKLLLSDSGFYLCASRAYNEQFFGPGTRLTVL.

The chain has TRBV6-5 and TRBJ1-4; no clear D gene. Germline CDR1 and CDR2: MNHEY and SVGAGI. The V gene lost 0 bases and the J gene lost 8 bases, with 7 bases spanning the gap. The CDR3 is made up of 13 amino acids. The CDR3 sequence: CASSYSTGEKLFF. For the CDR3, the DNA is TGTGCCAGCAGTTACTCGACGGGGGAAAAACTGTTTTTT.

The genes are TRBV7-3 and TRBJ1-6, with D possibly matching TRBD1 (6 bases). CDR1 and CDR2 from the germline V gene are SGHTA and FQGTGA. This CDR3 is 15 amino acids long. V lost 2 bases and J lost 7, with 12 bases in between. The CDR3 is CASSLLGGANSPLHF. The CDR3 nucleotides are TGTGCCAGCAGCTTATTAGGGGGAGCAAATTCACCCCTCCACTTT.

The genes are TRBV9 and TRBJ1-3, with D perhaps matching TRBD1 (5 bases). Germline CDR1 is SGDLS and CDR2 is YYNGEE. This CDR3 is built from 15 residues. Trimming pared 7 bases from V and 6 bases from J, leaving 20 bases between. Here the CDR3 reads CASAPGGGSENTIYF. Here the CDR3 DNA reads TGTGCCAGCGCCCCGGGGGGGGGATCCGAAAACACCATATATTTT.

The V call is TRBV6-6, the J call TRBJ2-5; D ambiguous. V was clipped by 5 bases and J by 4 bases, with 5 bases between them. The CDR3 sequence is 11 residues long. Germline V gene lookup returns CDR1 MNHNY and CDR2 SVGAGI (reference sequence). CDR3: CASSGRETQYF. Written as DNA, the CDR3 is TGTGCCAGCAGTGGCAGAGAGACCCAGTACTTC.

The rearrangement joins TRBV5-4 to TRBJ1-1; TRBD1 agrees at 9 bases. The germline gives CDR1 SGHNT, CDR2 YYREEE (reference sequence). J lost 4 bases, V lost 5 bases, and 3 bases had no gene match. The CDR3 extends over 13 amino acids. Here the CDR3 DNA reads TGTGCCAGCAGTCACAGGGGGCCCACTGAAGCTTTCTTT. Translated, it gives CASSHRGPTEAFF.

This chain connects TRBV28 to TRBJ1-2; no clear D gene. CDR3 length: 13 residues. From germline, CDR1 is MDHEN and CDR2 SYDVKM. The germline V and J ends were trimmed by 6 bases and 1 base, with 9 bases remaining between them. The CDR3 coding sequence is TGTGCCAGCAGGCGACTGCTTAACTATGGCTACACCTTC. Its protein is CASRRLLNYGYTF.

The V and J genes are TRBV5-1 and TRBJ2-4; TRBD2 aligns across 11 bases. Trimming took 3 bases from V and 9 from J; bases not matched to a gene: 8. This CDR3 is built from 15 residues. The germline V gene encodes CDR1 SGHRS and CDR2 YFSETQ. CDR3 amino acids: CASSSLSGRAGIQYF. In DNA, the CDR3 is TGCGCCAGCAGCTCCCTTAGCGGGAGGGCGGGCATTCAGTACTTC.

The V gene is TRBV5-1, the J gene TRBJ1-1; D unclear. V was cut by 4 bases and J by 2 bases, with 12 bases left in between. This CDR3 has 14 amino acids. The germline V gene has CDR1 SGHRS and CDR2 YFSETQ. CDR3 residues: CASSPGELNTEAFF. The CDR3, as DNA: TGCGCCAGCAGCCCCGGGGAGCTCAACACTGAAGCTTTCTTT.

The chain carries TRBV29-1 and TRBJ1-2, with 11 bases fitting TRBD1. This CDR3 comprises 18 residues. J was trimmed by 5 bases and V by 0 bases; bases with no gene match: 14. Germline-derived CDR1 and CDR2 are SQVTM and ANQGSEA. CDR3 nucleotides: TGCAGCGTTGAAGATAGTGGTAGGACAGGGGGCGTAACTTATGGCTACACCTTC. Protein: CSVEDSGRTGGVTYGYTF.

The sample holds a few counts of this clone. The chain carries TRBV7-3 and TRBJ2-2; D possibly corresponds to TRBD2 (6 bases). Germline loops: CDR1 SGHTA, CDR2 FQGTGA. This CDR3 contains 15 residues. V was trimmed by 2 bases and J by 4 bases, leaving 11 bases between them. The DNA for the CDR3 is TGTGCCAGCAGCTTATTGGGGGGAGGCACCGGGGAGCTGTTTTTT. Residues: CASSLLGGGTGELFF.

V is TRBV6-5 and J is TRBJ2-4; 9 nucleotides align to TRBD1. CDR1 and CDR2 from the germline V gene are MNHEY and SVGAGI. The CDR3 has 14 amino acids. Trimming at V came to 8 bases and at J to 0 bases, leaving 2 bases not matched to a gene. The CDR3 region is CASVDRGAKNIQYF. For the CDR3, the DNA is TGTGCCAGCGTGGACAGGGGAGCCAAAAACATTCAGTACTTC.

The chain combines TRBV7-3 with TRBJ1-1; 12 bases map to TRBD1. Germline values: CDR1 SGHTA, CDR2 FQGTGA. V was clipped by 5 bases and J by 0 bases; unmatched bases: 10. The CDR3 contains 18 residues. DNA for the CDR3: TGTGCCAGCAGCCTAGGGACAGGGGGCTCCAAGGTGAACACTGAAGCTTTCTTT. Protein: CASSLGTGGSKVNTEAFF.

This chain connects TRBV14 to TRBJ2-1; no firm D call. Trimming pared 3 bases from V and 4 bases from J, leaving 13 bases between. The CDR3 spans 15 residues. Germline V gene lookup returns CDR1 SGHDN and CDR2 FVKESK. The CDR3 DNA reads TGTGCCAGCAGCCAGGGCTTGTCGTCGTACAATGAGCAGTTCTTC. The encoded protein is CASSQGLSSYNEQFF. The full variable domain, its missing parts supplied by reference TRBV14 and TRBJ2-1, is EAGVTQFPSHSVIEKGQTVTLRCDPISGHDNLYWYRRVMGKEIKFLLHFVKESKQDESGMPNNRFLAERTGGTYSTLKVQPAELEDSGVYFCASSQGLSSYNEQFFGPGTRLTVL.

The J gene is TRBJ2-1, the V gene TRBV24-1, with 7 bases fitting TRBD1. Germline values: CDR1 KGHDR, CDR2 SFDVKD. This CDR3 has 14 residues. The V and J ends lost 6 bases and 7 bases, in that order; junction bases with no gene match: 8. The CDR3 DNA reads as TGTGCCACCAGTTCCAGGGGGATGGGGAATGAGCAGTTCTTC. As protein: CATSSRGMGNEQFF.

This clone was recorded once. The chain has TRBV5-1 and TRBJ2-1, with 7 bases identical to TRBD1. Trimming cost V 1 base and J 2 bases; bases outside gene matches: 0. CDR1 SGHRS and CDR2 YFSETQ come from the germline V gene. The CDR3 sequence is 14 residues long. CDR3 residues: CASSLTGAYNEQFF. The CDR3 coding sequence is TGCGCCAGCAGCTTGACAGGGGCCTACAATGAGCAGTTCTTC.

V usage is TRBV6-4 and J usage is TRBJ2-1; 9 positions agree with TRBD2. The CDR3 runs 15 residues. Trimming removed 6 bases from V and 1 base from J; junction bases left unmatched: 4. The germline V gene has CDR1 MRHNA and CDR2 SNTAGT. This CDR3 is CASRTTSGSYNEQFF. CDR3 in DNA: TGTGCCAGCAGGACTACTAGCGGGTCCTACAATGAGCAGTTCTTC.

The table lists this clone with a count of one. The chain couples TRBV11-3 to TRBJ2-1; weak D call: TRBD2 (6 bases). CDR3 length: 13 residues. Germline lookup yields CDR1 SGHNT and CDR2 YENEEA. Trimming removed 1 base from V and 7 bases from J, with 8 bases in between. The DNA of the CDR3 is TGTGCCAGCAGCTTAGCGGGGAGGAATGAGCAGTTCTTC. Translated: CASSLAGRNEQFF.

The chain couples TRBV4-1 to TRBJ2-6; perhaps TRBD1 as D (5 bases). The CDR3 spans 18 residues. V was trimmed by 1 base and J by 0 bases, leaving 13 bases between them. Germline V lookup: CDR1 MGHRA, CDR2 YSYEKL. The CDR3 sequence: CASSQGGPARSGANVLTF. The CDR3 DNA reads TGCGCCAGCAGCCAAGGGGGCCCGGCACGCTCTGGGGCCAACGTCCTGACTTTC.

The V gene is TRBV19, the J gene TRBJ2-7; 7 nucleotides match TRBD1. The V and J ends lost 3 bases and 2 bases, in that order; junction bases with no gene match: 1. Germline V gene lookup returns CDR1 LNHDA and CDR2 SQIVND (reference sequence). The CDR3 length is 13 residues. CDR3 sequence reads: CASSIRGTYEQYF. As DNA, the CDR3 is TGTGCCAGTAGTATCAGGGGGACCTACGAGCAGTACTTC.

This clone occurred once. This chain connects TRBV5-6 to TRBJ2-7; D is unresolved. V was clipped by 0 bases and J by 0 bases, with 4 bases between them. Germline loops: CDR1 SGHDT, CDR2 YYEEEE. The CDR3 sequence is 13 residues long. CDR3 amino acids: CASSLDNSYEQYF. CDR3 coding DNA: TGTGCCAGCAGCTTGGACAACTCCTACGAGCAGTACTTC.

The DNA of the CDR3 is TGCGCCAGCAGCTTGGCGGGACAGTCTAATGAAAAACTGTTTTTT. It codes for CASSLAGQSNEKLFF. The chain combines TRBV5-1 with TRBJ1-4, with 7 bases aligning to TRBD1. The V and J ends lost 0 bases and 3 bases, in that order; junction bases with no gene match: 2. Per the germline V gene, CDR1 is SGHRS and CDR2 is YFSETQ. There are 15 residues in the CDR3.

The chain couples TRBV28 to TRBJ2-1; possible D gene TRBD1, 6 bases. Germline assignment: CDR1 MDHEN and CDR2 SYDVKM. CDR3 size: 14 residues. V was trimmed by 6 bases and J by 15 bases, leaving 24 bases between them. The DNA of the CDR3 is TGTGCCAGCAGCGACAGGTTTCCTCCGGCCAAGAGGTTCTTC. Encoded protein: CASSDRFPPAKRFF.

CDR3 nucleotide sequence: TGTGCCAGCAGACCTCATACAGGGGTAGAGACCCAGTACTTC. Translated: CASRPHTGVETQYF. V gene TRBV5-5 combines with J gene TRBJ2-5, with TRBD1 matching 7 bases. The CDR3 contains 14 residues. Germline CDR1 SGHKS, CDR2 YYEKEE (reference sequence). With 5 bases clipped from V and 4 bases from J, the junction kept 8 bases outside the gene matches. Supplemented by reference TRBV5-5 and TRBJ2-5, the full variable domain reads DAGVTQSPTHLIKTRGQQVTLRCSPISGHKSVSWYQQVLGQGPQFIFQYYEKEERGRGNFPDRFSARQFPNYSSELNVNALLLGDSALYLCASRPHTGVETQYFGPGTRLLVL.

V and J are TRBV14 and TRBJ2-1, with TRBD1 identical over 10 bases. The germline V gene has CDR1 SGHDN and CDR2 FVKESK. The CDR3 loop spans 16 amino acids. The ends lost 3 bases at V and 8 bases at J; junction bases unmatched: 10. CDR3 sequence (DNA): TGTGCCAGCAGCCAGAGGAGGGGGACAGGGGTGTATGAGCAGTTCTTC. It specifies CASSQRRGTGVYEQFF.

The CDR3 loop is CASAGGFGQPQHF. The CDR3 nucleotides are TGTGCCAGTGCCGGAGGGTTTGGTCAGCCCCAGCATTTT. The chain employs TRBV19 and TRBJ1-5; no definite D call. The CDR3 loop spans 13 amino acids. Looked up from germline, CDR1 is LNHDA and CDR2 is SQIVND (reference sequence). Trimming shortened V by 8 bases and J by 6 bases, and 14 bases separated the two germline ends.

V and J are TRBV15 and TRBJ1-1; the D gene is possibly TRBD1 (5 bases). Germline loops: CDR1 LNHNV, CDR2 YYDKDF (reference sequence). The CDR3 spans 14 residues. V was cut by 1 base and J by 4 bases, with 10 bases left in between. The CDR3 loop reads CATSRVGEGTEAFF. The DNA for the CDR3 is TGTGCCACCAGCAGAGTAGGGGAGGGCACTGAAGCTTTCTTT.

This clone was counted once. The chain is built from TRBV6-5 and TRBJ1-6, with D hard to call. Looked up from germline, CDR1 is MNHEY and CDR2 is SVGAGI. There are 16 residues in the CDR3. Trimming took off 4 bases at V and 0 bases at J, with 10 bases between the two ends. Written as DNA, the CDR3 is TGTGCCAGCAGTTCTCCGGGGAGCTCCTATAATTCACCCCTCCACTTT. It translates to CASSSPGSSYNSPLHF.